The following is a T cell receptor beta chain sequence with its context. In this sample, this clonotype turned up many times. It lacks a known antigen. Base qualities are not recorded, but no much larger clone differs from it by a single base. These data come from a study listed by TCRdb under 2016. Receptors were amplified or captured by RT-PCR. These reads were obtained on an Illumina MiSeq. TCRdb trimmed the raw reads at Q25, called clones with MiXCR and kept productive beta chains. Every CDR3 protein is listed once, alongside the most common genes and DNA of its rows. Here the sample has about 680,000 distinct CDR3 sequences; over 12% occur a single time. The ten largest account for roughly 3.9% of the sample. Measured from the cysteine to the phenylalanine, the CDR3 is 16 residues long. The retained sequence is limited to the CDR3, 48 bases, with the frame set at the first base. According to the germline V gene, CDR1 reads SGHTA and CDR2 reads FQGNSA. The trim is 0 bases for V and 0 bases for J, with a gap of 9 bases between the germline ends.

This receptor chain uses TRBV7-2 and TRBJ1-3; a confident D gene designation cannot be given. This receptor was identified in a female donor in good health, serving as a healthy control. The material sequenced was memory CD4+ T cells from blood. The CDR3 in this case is CASSLAMPGSGNTIYF. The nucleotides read TGTGCCAGCAGCTTAGCGATGCCGGGCTCTGGAAACACCATATATTTT.